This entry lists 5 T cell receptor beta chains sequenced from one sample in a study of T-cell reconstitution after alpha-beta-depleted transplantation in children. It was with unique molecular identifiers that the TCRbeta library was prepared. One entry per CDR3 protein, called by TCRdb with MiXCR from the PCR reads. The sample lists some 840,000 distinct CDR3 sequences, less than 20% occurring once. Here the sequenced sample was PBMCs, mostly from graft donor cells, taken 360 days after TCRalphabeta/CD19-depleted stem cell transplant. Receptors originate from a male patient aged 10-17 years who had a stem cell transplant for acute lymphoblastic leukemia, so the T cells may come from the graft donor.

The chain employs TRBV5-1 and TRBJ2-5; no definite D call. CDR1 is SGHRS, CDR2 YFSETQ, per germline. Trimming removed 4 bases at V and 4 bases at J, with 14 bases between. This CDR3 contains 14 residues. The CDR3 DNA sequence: TGCGCCAGCAGCACCCGGAGTATTAGAGAGACCCAGTACTTC. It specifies CASSTRSIRETQYF.

CDR3 sequence: CASSRGQLAKNIQYF. For the CDR3, the DNA is TGTGCCAGCAGCCGGGGACAGCTAGCCAAAAACATTCAGTACTTC. The chain has TRBV3-1 and TRBJ2-4; TRBD1 matches at 7 bases. The CDR3 sequence is 15 residues long. Germline CDR1 LGHDT, CDR2 YNNKEL (reference sequence). Germline trimming cut 4 bases from V and 0 bases from J; bases unmatched to any gene: 3.

This CDR3 reads CASSRGLAFNEQFF. The CDR3 DNA sequence: TGTGCCAGCAGTCGGGGACTAGCGTTCAATGAGCAGTTCTTC. This sequence joins TRBV12-3 or TRBV12-4 and TRBJ2-1; 10 bases agree with TRBD2. Unmatched junction bases numbered 4, after V lost 5 bases and J lost 6 bases. The CDR3 extends over 14 amino acids.

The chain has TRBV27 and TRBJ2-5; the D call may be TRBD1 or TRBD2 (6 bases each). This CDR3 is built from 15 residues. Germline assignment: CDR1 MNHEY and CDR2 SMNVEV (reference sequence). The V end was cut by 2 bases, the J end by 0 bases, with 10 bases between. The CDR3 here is CASSLTGRYQETQYF. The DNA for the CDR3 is TGTGCCAGCAGTTTAACAGGGAGGTACCAAGAGACCCAGTACTTC.

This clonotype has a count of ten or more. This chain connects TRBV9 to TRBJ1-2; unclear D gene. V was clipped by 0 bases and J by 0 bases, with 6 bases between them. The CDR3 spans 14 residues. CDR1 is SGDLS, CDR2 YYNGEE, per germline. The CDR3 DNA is TGTGCCAGCAGCGTAGCTACGGCTAACTATGGCTACACCTTC. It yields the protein CASSVATANYGYTF.